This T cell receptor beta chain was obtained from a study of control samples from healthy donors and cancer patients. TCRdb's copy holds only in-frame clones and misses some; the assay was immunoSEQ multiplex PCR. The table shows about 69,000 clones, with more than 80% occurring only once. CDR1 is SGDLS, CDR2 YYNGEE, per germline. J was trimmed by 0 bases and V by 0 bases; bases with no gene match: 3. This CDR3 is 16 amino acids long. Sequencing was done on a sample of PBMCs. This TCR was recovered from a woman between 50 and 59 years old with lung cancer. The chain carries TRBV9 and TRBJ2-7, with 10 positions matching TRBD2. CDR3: CASSVDVAGGSYEQYF. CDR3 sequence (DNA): TGTGCCAGCAGCGTAGATGTAGCGGGGGGCTCCTACGAGCAGTACTTC.